The clone carrying this TCR beta chain was detected ten times or more. The target antigen is unknown. TCRdb reprocessed the 5' RACE reads via MiXCR and lists one record per CDR3 protein. The table has approximately 46,000 distinct CDR3 sequences, around 3.3% seen once. Trimming left V 6 bases short and J 0 bases short, with 14 bases between. Germline V gene data show CDR1 as MNHEY and CDR2 as SVGAGI. The length of the CDR3 is 15 residues. The data were taken from a study of neurological immune-mediated disorders. Study background: Of the 34 patients who had multiple sclerosis, approximately 31 had the relapsing-remitting form and 3 had the secondary progressive form.

Overall study findings and caveats: The authors found no clinical or MRI feature associated with the multiple sclerosis repertoire cluster. Falling below healthy controls, multiple sclerosis showed the least TCR clonal expansion, while HTLV-1-associated myelopathy showed the most.

This receptor was taken from a woman aged 45 to 65 with multiple sclerosis. The chain employs TRBV6-5 and TRBJ1-1; a weak D match, TRBD1 (5 bases). The source material was PBMCs. CDR3 DNA: TGTGCCAGCAGCCGGGGAAGACAGCTGAACACTGAAGCTTTCTTT. Translation: CASSRGRQLNTEAFF.